This section outlines one T cell receptor (beta chain) sequence together with its context. What it binds is not known. The sample is drawn from a study of cytomegalovirus exposure and HLA in healthy donors. Whole-study results and caveats: Reports indicated that the classifier achieved high specificity and sensitivity in diagnosing cytomegalovirus status.

V lost 1 base, J lost 3 bases, and 3 bases stayed unmatched. This CDR3 is 16 amino acids long. Germline V gives CDR1 LNHNV, CDR2 YYDKDF (reference sequence). PCR employed 60 Vbeta and 13 Jbeta primers. The protocol was immunoSEQ multiplex PCR, while the TCRdb copy is restricted to in-frame clones and leaves out a portion. The sample shows roughly 230,000 clones, around 90% of them seen only once. Sequencing used PBMCs. This chain links TRBV15 with TRBJ2-3, with 11 nucleotides matching TRBD1. This sequence originates from a girl aged 2-10 years in good health and CMV-seronegative. CDR3 coding DNA: TGTGCCACCAGCAGAGCCGGGACAGGGGGGACAGATACGCAGTATTTT. Its protein is CATSRAGTGGTDTQYF.